The T cell receptor beta chain described here comes from a study of blood T cell repertoires in COVID-19. The wider study: Italy, Spain and the United States were the sources of the convalescent and acute COVID-19 samples.

Participants, about 18 to 90 years old, spanned some 23 US areas. Cohort 3 donors counted as recovered after two negative PCRs, clearance, or resolved symptoms. Sequencing was performed with immunoSEQ multiplex PCR; in TCRdb, only in-frame clones are kept and a portion is missing. The table shows roughly 250,000 clones, with roughly nine tenths occurring only once. Germline assignment: CDR1 SGHDT and CDR2 YYEEEE. The CDR3 covers 15 residues. V dropped 1 base and J dropped 3; count of bases not matched to a gene: 4. The sample comprised PBMCs or T cells enriched from blood (not recorded which). The chain has TRBV5-6 and TRBJ1-3; 7 bases agree with TRBD1. The sequence was obtained from a woman aged 18-30 years who had recovered from COVID-19. CDR3 region: CASSLSPGGGNTIYF. CDR3 nucleotides: TGTGCCAGCAGCTTGTCTCCAGGGGGTGGAAACACCATATATTTT.